This TCR beta chain was profiled in a study of blood T cells in healthy people across ages. Per individual sample, total RNA of at least 5.5 micrograms was extracted. The second PCR ran about 6 to 12 cycles with a sample-barcoded 5' primer and J-beta primers. MiXCR was run by TCRdb on the 5' RACE reads, yielding one entry per CDR3 protein. Of approximately 730,000 distinct CDR3 sequences listed, around half are singletons. Source material: blood. The TCR was taken from a man aged 80 or over in good health.

The CDR3 protein is CASSLQATDTQYF. CDR3 bases: TGTGCCAGCAGCCTACAGGCGACAGATACGCAGTATTTT. The chain combines TRBV4-2 with TRBJ2-3; perhaps TRBD1 as D (5 bases). Trimming cost V 4 bases and J 3 bases, with 8 bases left between them. The CDR3 spans 13 residues. The germline CDR1 and CDR2 sequences are LGHNA and YNFKEQ.